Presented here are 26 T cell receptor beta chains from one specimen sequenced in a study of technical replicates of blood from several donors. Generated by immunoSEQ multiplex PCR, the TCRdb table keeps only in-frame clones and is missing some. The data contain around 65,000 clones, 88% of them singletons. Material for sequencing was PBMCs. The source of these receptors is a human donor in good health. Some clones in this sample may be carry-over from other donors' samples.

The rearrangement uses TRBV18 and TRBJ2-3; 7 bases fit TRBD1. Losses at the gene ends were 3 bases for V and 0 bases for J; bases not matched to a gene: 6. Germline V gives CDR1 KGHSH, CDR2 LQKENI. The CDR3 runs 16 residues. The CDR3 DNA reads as TGTGCCAGCTCACCCAGACCGGACAGGAGCACAGATACGCAGTATTTT. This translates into CASSPRPDRSTDTQYF.

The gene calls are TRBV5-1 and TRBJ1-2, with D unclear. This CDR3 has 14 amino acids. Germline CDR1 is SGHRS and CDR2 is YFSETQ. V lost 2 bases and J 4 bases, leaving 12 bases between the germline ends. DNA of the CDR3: TGCGCCAGCAGCTTCGGAGGCCCGGGCTATGGCTACACCTTC. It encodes CASSFGGPGYGYTF.

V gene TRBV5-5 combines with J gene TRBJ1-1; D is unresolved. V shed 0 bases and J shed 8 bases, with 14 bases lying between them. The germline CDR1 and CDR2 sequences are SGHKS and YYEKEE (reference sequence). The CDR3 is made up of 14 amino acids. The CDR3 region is CASSLVGGSREAFF. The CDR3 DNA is TGTGCCAGCAGCTTGGTGGGAGGCTCTAGAGAAGCTTTCTTT.

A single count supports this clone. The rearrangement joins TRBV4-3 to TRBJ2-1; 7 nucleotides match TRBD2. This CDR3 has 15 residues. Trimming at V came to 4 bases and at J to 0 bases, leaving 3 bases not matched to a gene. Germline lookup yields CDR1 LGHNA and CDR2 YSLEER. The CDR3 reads CASSRGGSSYNEQFF. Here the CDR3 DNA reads TGCGCCAGCAGCCGGGGGGGAAGCTCCTACAATGAGCAGTTCTTC.

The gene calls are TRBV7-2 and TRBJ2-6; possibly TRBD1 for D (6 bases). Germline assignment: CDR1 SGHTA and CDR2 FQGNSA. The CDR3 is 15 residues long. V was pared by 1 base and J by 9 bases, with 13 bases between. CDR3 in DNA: TGTGCCAGCAGCTTAGACTGGGGGCAGGTCAACGTCCTGACTTTC. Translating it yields CASSLDWGQVNVLTF.

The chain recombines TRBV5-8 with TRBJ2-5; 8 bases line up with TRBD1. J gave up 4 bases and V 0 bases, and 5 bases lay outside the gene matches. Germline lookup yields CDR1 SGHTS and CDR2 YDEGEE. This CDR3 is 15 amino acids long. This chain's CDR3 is CASSLGQGAVETQYF. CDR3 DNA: TGTGCCAGCAGCTTGGGTCAGGGGGCAGTAGAGACCCAGTACTTC.

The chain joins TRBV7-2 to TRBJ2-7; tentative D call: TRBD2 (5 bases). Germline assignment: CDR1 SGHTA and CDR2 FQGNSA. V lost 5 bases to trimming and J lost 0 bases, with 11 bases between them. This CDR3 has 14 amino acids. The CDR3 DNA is TGTGCCAGCAGCCCCCCCGGGATCTCCTACGAGCAGTACTTC. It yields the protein CASSPPGISYEQYF.

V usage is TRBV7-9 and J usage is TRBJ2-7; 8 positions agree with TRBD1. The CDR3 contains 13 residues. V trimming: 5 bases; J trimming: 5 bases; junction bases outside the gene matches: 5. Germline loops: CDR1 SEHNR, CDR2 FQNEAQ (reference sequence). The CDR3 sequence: CASSPDRAHEQYF. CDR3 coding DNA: TGTGCCAGCAGCCCGGACAGGGCCCACGAGCAGTACTTC. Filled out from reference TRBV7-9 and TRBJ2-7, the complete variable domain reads DTGVSQNPRHKITKRGQNVTFRCDPISEHNRLYWYRQTLGQGPEFLTYFQNEAQLEKSRLLSDRFSAERPKGSFSTLEIQRTEQGDSAMYLCASSPDRAHEQYFGPGTRLTVT.

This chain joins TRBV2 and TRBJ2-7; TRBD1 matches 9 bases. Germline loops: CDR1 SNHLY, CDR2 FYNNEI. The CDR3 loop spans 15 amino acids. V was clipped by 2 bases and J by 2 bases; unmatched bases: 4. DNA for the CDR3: TGTGCCAGCAGTGAACGACAGGGGGGGGCCTACGAGCAGTACTTC. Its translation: CASSERQGGAYEQYF.

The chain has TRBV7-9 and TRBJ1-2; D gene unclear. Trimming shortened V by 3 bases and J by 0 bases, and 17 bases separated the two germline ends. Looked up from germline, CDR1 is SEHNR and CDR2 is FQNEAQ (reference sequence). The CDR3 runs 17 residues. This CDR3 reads CASSFPQDAAANYGYTF. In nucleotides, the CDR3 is TGTGCCAGCAGCTTTCCCCAAGACGCGGCAGCTAACTATGGCTACACCTTC.

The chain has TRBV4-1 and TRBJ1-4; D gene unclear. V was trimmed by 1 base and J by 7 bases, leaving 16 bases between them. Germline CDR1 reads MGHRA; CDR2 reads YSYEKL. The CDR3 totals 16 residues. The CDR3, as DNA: TGCGCCAGCAGCCAAGTCTGGTCAGGAAAAGGTGAAAAACTGTTTTTT. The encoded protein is CASSQVWSGKGEKLFF.

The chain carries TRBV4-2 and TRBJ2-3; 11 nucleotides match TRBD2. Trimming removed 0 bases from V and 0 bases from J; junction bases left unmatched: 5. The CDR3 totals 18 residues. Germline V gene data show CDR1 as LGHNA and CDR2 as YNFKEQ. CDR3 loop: CASSQDGLAGGSTDTQYF. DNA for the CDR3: TGTGCCAGCAGCCAAGATGGGCTAGCGGGGGGCAGCACAGATACGCAGTATTTT.

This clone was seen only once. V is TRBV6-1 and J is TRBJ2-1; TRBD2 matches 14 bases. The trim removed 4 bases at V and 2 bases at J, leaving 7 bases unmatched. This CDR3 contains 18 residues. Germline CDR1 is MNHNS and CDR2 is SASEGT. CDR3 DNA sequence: TGTGCCAGCAGTGGGGGACTAGCGGGAGCGGGGACCTACAATGAGCAGTTCTTC. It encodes CASSGGLAGAGTYNEQFF.

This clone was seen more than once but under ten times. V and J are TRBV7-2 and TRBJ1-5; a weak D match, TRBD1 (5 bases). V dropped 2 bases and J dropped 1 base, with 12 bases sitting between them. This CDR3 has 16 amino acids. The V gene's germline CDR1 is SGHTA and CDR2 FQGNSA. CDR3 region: CASSLFPSGSNQPQHF. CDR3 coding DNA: TGTGCCAGCAGCTTATTCCCTTCAGGGAGCAATCAGCCCCAGCATTTT.

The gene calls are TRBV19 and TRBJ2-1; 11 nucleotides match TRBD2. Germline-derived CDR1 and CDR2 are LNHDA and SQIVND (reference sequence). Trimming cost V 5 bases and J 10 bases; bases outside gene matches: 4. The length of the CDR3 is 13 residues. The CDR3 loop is CASSRTSGGEQFF. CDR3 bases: TGTGCCAGTAGTCGAACTAGCGGGGGCGAGCAGTTCTTC.

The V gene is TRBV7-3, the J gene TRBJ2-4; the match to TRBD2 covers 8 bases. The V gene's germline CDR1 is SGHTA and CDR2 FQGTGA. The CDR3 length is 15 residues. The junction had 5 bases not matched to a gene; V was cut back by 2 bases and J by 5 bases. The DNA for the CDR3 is TGTGCCAGCAGCTTAGGAAGCGGGGGCCAAAACATTCAGTACTTC. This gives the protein CASSLGSGGQNIQYF.

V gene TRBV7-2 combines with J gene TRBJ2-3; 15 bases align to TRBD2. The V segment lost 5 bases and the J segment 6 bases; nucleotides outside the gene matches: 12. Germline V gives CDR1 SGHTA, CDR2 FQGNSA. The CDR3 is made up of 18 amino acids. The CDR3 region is CASSREAGLAGGRDTQYF. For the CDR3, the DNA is TGTGCCAGCAGCCGAGAAGCGGGACTAGCGGGGGGTAGGGATACGCAGTATTTT. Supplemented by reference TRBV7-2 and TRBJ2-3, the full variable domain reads GAGVSQSPSNKVTEKGKDVELRCDPISGHTALYWYRQSLGQGLEFLIYFQGNSAPDKSGLPSDRFSAERTGGSVSTLTIQRTQQEDSAVYLCASSREAGLAGGRDTQYFGPGTRLTVL.

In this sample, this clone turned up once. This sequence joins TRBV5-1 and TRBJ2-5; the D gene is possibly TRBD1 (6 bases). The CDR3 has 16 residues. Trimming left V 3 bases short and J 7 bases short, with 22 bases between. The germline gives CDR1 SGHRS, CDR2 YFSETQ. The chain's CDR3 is CASSSETLQGFGTQYF. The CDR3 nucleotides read TGCGCCAGCAGCTCCGAGACCCTACAGGGCTTCGGGACCCAGTACTTC.

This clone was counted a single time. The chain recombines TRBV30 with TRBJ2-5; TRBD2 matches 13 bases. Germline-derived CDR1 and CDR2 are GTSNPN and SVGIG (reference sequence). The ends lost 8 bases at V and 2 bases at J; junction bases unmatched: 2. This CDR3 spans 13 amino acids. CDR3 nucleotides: TGTGCCGGGACTAGCGGGGTACAAGAGACCCAGTACTTC. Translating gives CAGTSGVQETQYF.

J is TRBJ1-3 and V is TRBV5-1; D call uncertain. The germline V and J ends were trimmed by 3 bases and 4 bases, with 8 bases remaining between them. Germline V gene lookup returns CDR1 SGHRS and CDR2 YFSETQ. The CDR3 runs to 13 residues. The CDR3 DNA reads TGCGCCAGCAGCTCAGAACAAGGAAACACCATATATTTT. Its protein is CASSSEQGNTIYF.

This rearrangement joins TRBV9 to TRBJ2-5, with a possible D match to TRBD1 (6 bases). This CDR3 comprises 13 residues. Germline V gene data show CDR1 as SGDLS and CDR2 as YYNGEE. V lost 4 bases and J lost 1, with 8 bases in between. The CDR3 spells CASSLRGQETQYF. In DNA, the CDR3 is TGTGCCAGCAGCCTCAGGGGCCAAGAGACCCAGTACTTC.

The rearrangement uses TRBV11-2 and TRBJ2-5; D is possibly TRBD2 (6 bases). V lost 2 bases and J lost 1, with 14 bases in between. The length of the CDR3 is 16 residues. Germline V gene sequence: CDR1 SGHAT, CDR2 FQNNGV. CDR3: CASSLSSGDIQETQYF. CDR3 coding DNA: TGTGCCAGCAGCTTAAGTAGCGGAGATATCCAAGAGACCCAGTACTTC.

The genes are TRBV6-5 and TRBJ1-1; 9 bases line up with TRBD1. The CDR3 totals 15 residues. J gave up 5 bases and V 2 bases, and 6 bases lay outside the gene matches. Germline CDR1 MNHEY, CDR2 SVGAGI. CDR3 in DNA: TGTGCCAGCAGTTACACGGGACAGGGTTTGACTGAAGCTTTCTTT. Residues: CASSYTGQGLTEAFF.

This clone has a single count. The CDR3, as DNA: TGTGCCAGCAGCAACAGGGGGGGGTTCGGAGGAAACACCATATATTTT. Translating gives CASSNRGGFGGNTIYF. V usage is TRBV9 and J usage is TRBJ1-3; 8 nucleotides match TRBD1. Per the germline V gene, CDR1 is SGDLS and CDR2 is YYNGEE. V lost 4 bases, J lost 4 bases, and 10 bases stayed unmatched. The CDR3 spans 16 residues.

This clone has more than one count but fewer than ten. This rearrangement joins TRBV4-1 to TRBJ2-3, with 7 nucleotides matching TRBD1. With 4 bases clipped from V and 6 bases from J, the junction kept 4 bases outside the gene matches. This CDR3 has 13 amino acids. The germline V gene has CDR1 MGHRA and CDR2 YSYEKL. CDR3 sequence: CASSLKQGDTQYF. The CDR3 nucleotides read TGCGCCAGCAGCCTCAAACAGGGGGATACGCAGTATTTT.

In nucleotides, the CDR3 is TGTGCCAGCAGCTTAGAGGGGGATCCCCTCGGATCCGAGCAGTACTTC. Translation gives CASSLEGDPLGSEQYF. The rearrangement links TRBV13 to TRBJ2-7, with D perhaps TRBD1 (6 bases). The CDR3 runs 16 residues. With 1 base removed from V and 6 bases from J, the gap between germline ends came to 19 bases. The germline gives CDR1 PRHDT, CDR2 FYEKMQ (reference sequence).